The sequence of this TCR beta chain was determined in a study of blood T cell repertoires in COVID-19. Study at large: From T cells, B-cell-depleted T cells, or PBMCs came the material, which was cDNA or gDNA.

Cohort assignment relied on participant-reported clinical history. Recovered participants had two consecutive negative NP/OP PCR tests, healthcare professional clearance, or symptom resolution. Original processing methods: Reference gene primer amplification yielded estimated nucleated cell counts. The assay was immunoSEQ multiplex PCR, and TCRdb's table has in-frame clones only and misses some. V and J calls and clone size are as listed in that table; D and trimming were resolved from the DNA. The sample contains 140,000 or so clones, around four fifths of which appear only once. CDR3 size: 17 residues. With V trimmed by 0 bases and J by 2 bases, 6 bases remained unmatched. Germline CDR1 and CDR2: LGHNA and YNFKEQ.

The chain employs TRBV4-2 and TRBJ2-7; the match to TRBD2 covers 11 bases. The clonotype originates from a woman aged 40 to 50 who had recovered from COVID-19. The sample comprised PBMCs or T cells enriched from blood (not recorded which). CDR3 residues: CASSQDPLAGGTYEQYF. The DNA for the CDR3 is TGTGCCAGCAGCCAAGATCCCCTAGCGGGAGGCACCTACGAGCAGTACTTC.